This entry is about one T cell receptor (beta chain). This sample is drawn from a study of blood T cell repertoires in COVID-19. Study at large: The samples span acute and convalescent COVID-19 from the United States, Italy and Spain.

The V end lost 4 bases, the J end lost 8 bases, and 8 bases lay between the germline ends. Per the germline V gene, CDR1 is MNHEY and CDR2 is SVGAGI. This CDR3 contains 11 residues. Original processing methods: By means of reference gene primer amplification, nucleated cell counts were estimated. Sequenced by immunoSEQ multiplex PCR; TCRdb stores in-frame clones only, minus some. D and trimming come from the DNA, and the V and J calls and clone size come from that table. Among 150,000 to 200,000 clones listed, roughly 87% were seen once. This clonotype was obtained from a woman aged 45-65 years with acute or convalescent COVID-19. Material for sequencing was peripheral blood. The chain recombines TRBV6-5 with TRBJ2-5; D is unresolved. For the CDR3, the DNA is TGTGCCAGCAGTTTCCTGGGCACCCAGTACTTC. This translates into CASSFLGTQYF.